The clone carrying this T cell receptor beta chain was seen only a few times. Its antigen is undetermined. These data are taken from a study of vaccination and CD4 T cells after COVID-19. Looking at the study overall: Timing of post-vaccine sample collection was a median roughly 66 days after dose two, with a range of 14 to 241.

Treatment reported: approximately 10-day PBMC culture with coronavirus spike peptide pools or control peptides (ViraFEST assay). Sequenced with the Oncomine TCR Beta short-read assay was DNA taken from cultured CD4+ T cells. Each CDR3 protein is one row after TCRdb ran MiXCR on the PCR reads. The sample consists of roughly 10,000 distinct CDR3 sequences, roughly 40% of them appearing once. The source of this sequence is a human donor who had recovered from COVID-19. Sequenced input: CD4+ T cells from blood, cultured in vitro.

In nucleotides, the CDR3 is TGTGCCAGCAGCTCGCCTCCGGGTGGCTACACCTTC. Its translation is CASSSPPGGYTF. The rearrangement joins TRBV7-2 to TRBJ1-2; D is unresolved. The CDR3 runs 12 residues. Trimming cost V 4 bases and J 7 bases, with 10 bases left between them. The germline V gene has CDR1 SGHTA and CDR2 FQGNSA. Combining the CDR3 with reference TRBV7-2 and TRBJ1-2 gives the whole variable domain GAGVSQSPSNKVTEKGKDVELRCDPISGHTALYWYRQSLGQGLEFLIYFQGNSAPDKSGLPSDRFSAERTGGSVSTLTIQRTQQEDSAVYLCASSSPPGGYTFGSGTRLTVV.